Presented here are 27 T cell receptor beta chains from one specimen sequenced in a study of response to subunit inactivated influenza vaccine. TCRdb analysed the RT-PCR reads with MiXCR anew, one entry per CDR3 protein. The sample has around 530,000 distinct CDR3 sequences, 16% seen once. The starting material was CD4+ T cells sorted from PBMCs, obtained less than 30 months after vaccination. Receptors originate from a man in his fifties or sixties who received an inactivated influenza vaccine.

Ten or more counts support this clonotype. The CDR3 here is CASSGQSYGYTF. In nucleotides, the CDR3 is TGTGCCAGCAGCGGACAGTCCTATGGCTACACCTTC. The chain couples TRBV28 to TRBJ1-2; D is possibly TRBD1 (6 bases). Looked up from germline, CDR1 is MDHEN and CDR2 is SYDVKM. The V end was cut by 6 bases, the J end by 4 bases, with 9 bases between. CDR3 length: 12 residues.

The V gene is TRBV7-2, the J gene TRBJ2-3; TRBD2 agrees at 8 bases. Germline V gives CDR1 SGHTA, CDR2 FQGNSA. The CDR3 covers 15 residues. V was clipped by 4 bases and J by 9 bases; unmatched bases: 12. The CDR3 reads CASSSDGLASLTQYF. The CDR3 coding sequence is TGTGCCAGCAGCTCGGACGGACTAGCCTCGTTAACGCAGTATTTT.

This chain uses TRBV29-1 with TRBJ2-2; weak D call: TRBD2 (6 bases). Trimming shortened V by 5 bases and J by 2 bases, and 12 bases separated the two germline ends. There are 14 residues in the CDR3. The germline V gene has CDR1 SQVTM and CDR2 ANQGSEA. CDR3 loop: CSVRGLTNTGELFF. CDR3 sequence (DNA): TGCAGCGTTCGGGGACTTACTAACACCGGGGAGCTGTTTTTT.

This clonotype was counted at least ten times. The chain joins TRBV7-9 to TRBJ2-5; D possibly corresponds to TRBD2 (6 bases). This CDR3 region has 12 residues. V was cut by 4 bases and J by 5 bases, with 8 bases left in between. CDR1 SEHNR and CDR2 FQNEAQ come from the germline V gene (reference sequence). CDR3 bases: TGTGCCAGCAGCTCGGAGGGGGAGACCCAGTACTTC. Its translation: CASSSEGETQYF.

This clonotype has more than one count but fewer than ten. The V and J genes are TRBV20-1 and TRBJ2-3; D gene unclear. The CDR3 extends over 16 amino acids. Germline CDR1 reads DFQATT; CDR2 reads SNEGSKA (reference sequence). V was cut by 2 bases and J by 0 bases, with 15 bases left in between. In nucleotides, the CDR3 is TGCAGTGCTAGAAAAGGGTACCGTGGGAGCACAGATACGCAGTATTTT. Its protein is CSARKGYRGSTDTQYF.

The rearrangement uses TRBV20-1 and TRBJ1-6; 9 nucleotides align to TRBD1. This CDR3 comprises 15 residues. The V gene's germline CDR1 is DFQATT and CDR2 SNEGSKA (reference sequence). V lost 6 bases to trimming and J lost 0 bases; unmatched junction nucleotides: 3. As DNA, the CDR3 is TGCAGTGCCGCGACAGGGGGCTCCTATAATTCACCCCTCCACTTT. Its translation: CSAATGGSYNSPLHF.

The J gene is TRBJ2-3, the V gene TRBV27; D call uncertain. The CDR3 runs to 16 residues. Between the trimmed V and J ends, which lost 4 bases and 1 base, there was a span of 15 bases. Per the germline V gene, CDR1 is MNHEY and CDR2 is SMNVEV (reference sequence). In DNA, the CDR3 is TGTGCCAGCAGTTCCTTACGGGCCAGCGGCACAGATACGCAGTATTTT. Amino acids: CASSSLRASGTDTQYF.

This clonotype was counted a few times. The chain has TRBV25-1 and TRBJ2-7; TRBD2 is a possible D gene (5 bases). Between the trimmed V and J ends, which lost 8 bases and 2 bases, there was a span of 16 bases. Germline V CDR1 and CDR2: MGHDK, SYGVNS. This CDR3 has 14 residues. The CDR3 DNA is TGTGCCAGCTCTCACGAGGGAAATACCTACGAGCAGTACTTC. This translates into CASSHEGNTYEQYF.

This chain uses TRBV4-3 with TRBJ2-2; 7 bases fit TRBD1. The CDR3 covers 17 residues. CDR1 and CDR2 (germline): LGHNA, YSLEER. The trim removed 2 bases at V and 1 base at J, leaving 7 bases unmatched. The CDR3 nucleotides read TGCGCCAGCAGCCAATTATCGGGACAGCTGAACACCGGGGAGCTGTTTTTT. It codes for CASSQLSGQLNTGELFF.

The gene calls are TRBV4-1 and TRBJ2-4; D not resolved. The germline V gene has CDR1 MGHRA and CDR2 YSYEKL. The CDR3 extends over 13 amino acids. V dropped 3 bases and J dropped 8 bases, with 11 bases sitting between them. The CDR3 loop reads CASSHTRIDIQYF. In DNA, the CDR3 is TGCGCCAGCAGCCATACTCGAATAGACATTCAGTACTTC.

Ten or more counts support this clonotype. The chain is built from TRBV12-3 or TRBV12-4 and TRBJ2-1, with D unresolved. The V end lost 6 bases, the J end lost 10 bases, and 22 bases lay between the germline ends. This CDR3 has 15 residues. In DNA form, the CDR3 reads TGTGCCAGCAGATCGGACCGATCGGCGCCGGTAGAGCAGTTCTTC. Translating it yields CASRSDRSAPVEQFF.

The table lists this clonotype with a few counts. V and J are TRBV30 and TRBJ2-2; D is uncertain. Germline CDR1 reads GTSNPN; CDR2 reads SVGIG (reference sequence). CDR3 length equals 18 residues. Trimming took 0 bases from V and 2 from J, leaving 19 bases between them. This CDR3 reads CAWSVGRTFPLNTGELFF. The CDR3 nucleotides are TGTGCCTGGAGTGTCGGCAGGACGTTCCCCCTAAACACCGGGGAGCTGTTTTTT.

The chain couples TRBV20-1 to TRBJ2-5; the match to TRBD1 covers 7 bases. The germline gives CDR1 DFQATT, CDR2 SNEGSKA (reference sequence). The CDR3 runs to 12 residues. The CDR3 nucleotides read TGCAGCGCGCCAGGGGGTGGAGAGACCCAGTACTTC. Its protein is CSAPGGGETQYF.

This clonotype turned up a few times. This chain connects TRBV2 to TRBJ2-3, with no clear D. The CDR3 spans 14 residues. Germline V lookup: CDR1 SNHLY, CDR2 FYNNEI. V was pared by 4 bases and J by 2 bases, with 10 bases between. CDR3: CASSGRTLTDTQYF. The CDR3 DNA is TGTGCCAGCAGTGGAAGAACCCTCACAGATACGCAGTATTTT.

The chain links TRBV20-1 to TRBJ2-1; TRBD1 or TRBD2 may be the D gene (5 bases each). Germline-derived CDR1 and CDR2 are DFQATT and SNEGSKA (reference sequence). Between the trimmed V and J ends, which lost 2 bases and 10 bases, there was a span of 12 bases. CDR3 length equals 12 residues. For the CDR3, the DNA is TGCAGTGCTAGACAGGGACCCCCCGAGCAGTTCTTC. Translation: CSARQGPPEQFF.

The chain recombines TRBV19 with TRBJ2-7; TRBD1 matches 8 bases. Germline V gives CDR1 LNHDA, CDR2 SQIVND (reference sequence). The CDR3 has 14 amino acids. V shed 2 bases and J 1 base; nucleotides not matched to a gene: 1. CDR3 loop: CASSIRDRSYEQYF. The CDR3 coding sequence is TGTGCCAGTAGTATACGGGACAGGTCCTACGAGCAGTACTTC.

This clonotype was observed a few times. The gene calls are TRBV2 and TRBJ2-3; 9 bases are shared with TRBD1. CDR1 SNHLY and CDR2 FYNNEI come from the germline V gene. Germline trimming cut 11 bases from V and 6 bases from J; bases unmatched to any gene: 6. The CDR3 length is 12 residues. CDR3 sequence: CAGGTGLDTQYF. CDR3 in DNA: TGTGCCGGGGGGACAGGGCTGGATACGCAGTATTTT.

This clonotype was seen a handful of times. The V and J genes are TRBV7-2 and TRBJ2-1; 9 bases agree with TRBD2. The J segment lost 8 bases and the V segment lost 5 bases, leaving 7 bases of the junction unmatched. CDR1 is SGHTA, CDR2 FQGNSA, per germline. The length of the CDR3 is 14 residues. This CDR3 reads CASSVPGLAYEQFF. In nucleotides, the CDR3 is TGTGCCAGCAGCGTGCCGGGACTAGCATATGAGCAGTTCTTC.

The chain recombines TRBV6-5 with TRBJ1-2; 10 nucleotides agree with TRBD1. V was clipped by 2 bases and J by 7 bases; unmatched bases: 10. The V gene's germline CDR1 is MNHEY and CDR2 SVGAGI. The CDR3 extends over 16 amino acids. The CDR3, as DNA: TGTGCCAGCAGTTACGGGGACAGGGGTGGGATAAGTGGCTACACCTTC. Translated: CASSYGDRGGISGYTF.

The chain employs TRBV29-1 and TRBJ1-2; possibly TRBD1 for D (5 bases). CDR3 size: 14 residues. The V end was cut by 2 bases, the J end by 6 bases, with 16 bases between. Germline V lookup: CDR1 SQVTM, CDR2 ANQGSEA. CDR3 nucleotide sequence: TGCAGCGTTGAAACCTGGGGGTGGATGAATGGCTACACCTTC. It is translated as CSVETWGWMNGYTF.

This clonotype was observed at least ten times. This rearrangement joins TRBV5-1 to TRBJ2-3; D remains unclear. CDR1 SGHRS and CDR2 YFSETQ come from the germline V gene. The length of the CDR3 is 16 residues. V gave up 4 bases and J gave up 1 base, with 16 bases separating them. CDR3 in DNA: TGCGCCAGCAGCCCCGCTTATCTTACTGGCACAGATACGCAGTATTTT. Translation: CASSPAYLTGTDTQYF.

This clonotype was observed a handful of times. The chain couples TRBV12-3 or TRBV12-4 to TRBJ2-2; 9 bases are shared with TRBD1. After removal of 1 base from V and 5 bases from J, the junction contained 2 bases not matched to a gene. The length of the CDR3 is 15 residues. The CDR3 reads CASSLVTGGTGELFF. The DNA for the CDR3 is TGTGCCAGCAGTTTAGTGACAGGGGGTACCGGGGAGCTGTTTTTT.

The CDR3 bases are TGCAGCGCCGACATGTTACAAGAGACCCAGTACTTC. This translates into CSADMLQETQYF. The rearrangement links TRBV29-1 to TRBJ2-5; D not resolved. In germline, CDR1 is SQVTM, CDR2 ANQGSEA. The ends were cut back, 7 bases at V and 2 bases at J, with 11 bases in the middle. The CDR3 runs to 12 residues.

This chain uses TRBV10-3 with TRBJ2-3, with D uncertain. This CDR3 contains 14 residues. V was shortened by 5 bases and J by 2 bases, with 11 bases between the two germline ends. Germline V CDR1 and CDR2: ENHRY, SYGVKD. The CDR3 nucleotides read TGTGCCATCAGTCGAGAGGACGCCACAGATACGCAGTATTTT. Amino acid sequence: CAISREDATDTQYF.

The table lists this clonotype with a few counts. The chain links TRBV6-5 to TRBJ2-3, with D possibly called TRBD1 or TRBD2 (5 bases each). The CDR3 runs to 13 residues. V shed 2 bases and J shed 7 bases, with 10 bases lying between them. The germline V gene encodes CDR1 MNHEY and CDR2 SVGAGI. CDR3 residues: CASSYEGLNTQYF. CDR3 nucleotide sequence: TGTGCCAGCAGTTACGAGGGGCTAAATACGCAGTATTTT.

This clonotype was detected ten times or more. The chain couples TRBV5-1 to TRBJ2-5; 9 nucleotides agree with TRBD1. After removal of 5 bases from V and 4 bases from J, the junction contained 3 bases not matched to a gene. The germline CDR1 and CDR2 sequences are SGHRS and YFSETQ. There are 13 residues in the CDR3. This CDR3 is CASRTGGRETQYF. The DNA of the CDR3 is TGCGCCAGCAGGACAGGGGGACGAGAGACCCAGTACTTC.

The chain combines TRBV29-1 with TRBJ1-1, with 9 bases fitting TRBD1. This CDR3 region has 13 residues. Per the germline V gene, CDR1 is SQVTM and CDR2 is ANQGSEA. V trimming: 6 bases; J trimming: 6 bases; junction bases outside the gene matches: 8. CDR3 nucleotide sequence: TGCAGCGTGACGACAGGGGGTGGATCTGAAGCTTTCTTT. Translation: CSVTTGGGSEAFF.